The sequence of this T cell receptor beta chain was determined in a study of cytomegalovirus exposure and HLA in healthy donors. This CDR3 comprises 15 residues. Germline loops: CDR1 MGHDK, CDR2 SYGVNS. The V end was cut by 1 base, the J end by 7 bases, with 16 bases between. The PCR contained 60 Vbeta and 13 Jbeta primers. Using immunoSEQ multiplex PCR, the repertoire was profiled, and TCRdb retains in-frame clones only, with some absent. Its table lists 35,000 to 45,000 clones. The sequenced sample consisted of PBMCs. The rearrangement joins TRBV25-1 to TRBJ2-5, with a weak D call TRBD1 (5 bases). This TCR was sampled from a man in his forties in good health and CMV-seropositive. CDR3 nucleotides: TGTGCCAGCAGTGAATGGGGCGGCGCAACCGGGACCCAGTACTTC. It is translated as CASSEWGGATGTQYF.